This T cell receptor beta chain was sequenced in a study of naive and memory T cell subsets (dated by TCRdb to between 2016 and 2019). Study-level background: In the figure summarizing the skin biopsy and whole blood samples, 10 or so blood donors, 7 tuberculin skin test biopsies and 3 saline control biopsies were reported. Usually PCR2 was run as a SYBR Green qPCR and stopped at a set threshold, although low-input samples could use end-point PCR (about 6 cycles) instead.

Per the germline V gene, MNHNS is the CDR1 and SASEGT is the CDR2. The germline ends are 13 bases apart after V is trimmed by 7 bases and J by 4 bases. Including cysteine and phenylalanine, the CDR3 has 13 amino acids. Only the CDR3 DNA is retained, 39 bases long and in frame from the first base. Overall study results and their limits: The RNA-based method was acknowledged to be potentially sensitive to changes in TCR transcripts with T cell activation and differentiation.

With respect to this clonotype: Its antigen is currently not known. There are no base qualities to consult, and no much larger clone falls within one base.

Receptor libraries were prepared by 5' RACE. The ligated cDNA was amplified by four rounds of PCR, in which nested alpha and beta constant region primers were used together with the SP2 primer. For the blood and skin samples, reverse transcription of TCR RNA was done with SuperScript IV along with alpha and beta constant region primers. Using T4 RNA ligase 1, an oligonucleotide carrying both the Illumina SP2 primer and a UMI was ligated onto the 3' end of the cDNA. To prevent hairpin formation, the 12-nucleotide UMI was made up of two random hexamers with an eight-base spacer between them. TCR alpha and beta chain libraries were processed separately from the second PCR onward, with dual indexing for multiplexing. After pooling, the indexed libraries were analyzed by capillary electrophoresis and sequenced on either an Illumina MiSeq or NextSeq. Libraries were spiked with PhiX DNA at about 5-7.5% so that base diversity was increased and cluster recognition was improved. In the authors' own workflow: UMIs were extracted from read 2 by Demultiplexor and combined with the TCR sequence from read 1, and reads were split according to sample indices. Decombinator identified V and J genes and V-J junctions, assigning each TCR a five-part identifier including V and J deletions. Collapsinator used UMIs to correct sequencing errors and PCR amplification heterogeneity, yielding UMI-based abundance per TCR. CDR3Translator turned identifiers into nucleotide sequence, translated that sequence into amino acids, and pulled out CDR3 regions based on terminal motifs. Error-corrected alpha and beta TCR counts from blood and skin were compared after normalization to input RNA amount. In TCRdb, the public reads were trimmed at Q25 with fastp and aligned with MiXCR, with productive beta chains retained. Entries are consolidated by CDR3 protein sequence, retaining the most common genes and DNA. The V and J calls and clone size come from TCRdb's table, not from the authors' own analysis. Counted in this sample were 25,000 to 35,000 distinct CDR3 sequences; roughly 17% of them appeared once. About 2.4% of the sample rests with the top ten.

The study described a robust, sensitive protocol for amplifying, sequencing and analyzing TCRs, using 3' ligation of a UMI-containing oligonucleotide to TCR cDNA. For whole blood analysis, less than 3 ml of peripheral blood was collected from healthy adult volunteers into Tempus tubes, and RNA was extracted following the manufacturer's instructions. Before reverse transcription, total RNA that had not been cell sorted was treated with RQ1 DNase, with a target input of 1 to 1000 ng. Skin biopsy and whole blood libraries were made to test pipeline robustness in samples where T cells form a minority population.

The sequence came from a female donor in good health. The rearranged chain carries TRBV6-1 and TRBJ1-2; the D gene is perhaps TRBD1, on 5 matching bases. At the DNA level, the sequence is TGTGCCAGCACCCCCGGGACTTCCTATGGCTACACCTTC. The encoded protein is CASTPGTSYGYTF.